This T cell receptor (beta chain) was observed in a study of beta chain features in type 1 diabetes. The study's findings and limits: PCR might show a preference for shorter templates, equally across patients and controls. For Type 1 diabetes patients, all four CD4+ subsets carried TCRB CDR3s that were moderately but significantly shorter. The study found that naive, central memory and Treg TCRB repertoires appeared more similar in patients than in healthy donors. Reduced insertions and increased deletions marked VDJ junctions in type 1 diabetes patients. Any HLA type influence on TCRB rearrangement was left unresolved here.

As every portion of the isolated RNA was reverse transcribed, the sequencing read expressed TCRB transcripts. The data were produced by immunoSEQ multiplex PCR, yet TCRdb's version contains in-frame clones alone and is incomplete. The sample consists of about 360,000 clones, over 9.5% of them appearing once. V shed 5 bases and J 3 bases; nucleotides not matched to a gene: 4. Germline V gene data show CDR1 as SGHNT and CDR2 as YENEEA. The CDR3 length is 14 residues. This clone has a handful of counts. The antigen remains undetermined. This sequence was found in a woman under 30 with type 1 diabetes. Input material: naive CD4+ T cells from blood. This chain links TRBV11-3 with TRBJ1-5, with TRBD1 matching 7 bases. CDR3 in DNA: TGTGCCAGCAGCCGGACAGGTGACAATCAGCCCCAGCATTTT. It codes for CASSRTGDNQPQHF.